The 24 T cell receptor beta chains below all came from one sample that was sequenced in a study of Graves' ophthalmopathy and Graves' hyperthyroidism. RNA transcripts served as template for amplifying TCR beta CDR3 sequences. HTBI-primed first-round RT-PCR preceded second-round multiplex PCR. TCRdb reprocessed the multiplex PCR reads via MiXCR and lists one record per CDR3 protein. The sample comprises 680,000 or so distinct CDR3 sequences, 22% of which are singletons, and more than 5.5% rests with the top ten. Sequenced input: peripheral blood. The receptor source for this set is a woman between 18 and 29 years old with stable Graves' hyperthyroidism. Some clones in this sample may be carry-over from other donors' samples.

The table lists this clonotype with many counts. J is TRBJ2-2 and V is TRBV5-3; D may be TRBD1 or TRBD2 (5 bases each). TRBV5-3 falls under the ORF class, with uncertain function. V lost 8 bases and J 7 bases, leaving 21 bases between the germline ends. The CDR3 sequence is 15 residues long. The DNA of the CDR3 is TGTGCCAGTAGCGTGCAGGGCGCGCGTGACGGGGAGCTGTTTTTT. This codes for CASSVQGARDGELFF.

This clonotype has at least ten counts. The DNA of the CDR3 is TGTGCCAGCAGTGAGCAGCATAGCAATCAGCCCCAGCATTTT. Its protein is CASSEQHSNQPQHF. The rearrangement uses TRBV2 and TRBJ1-5; the D is unclear. This CDR3 region has 14 residues. The germline gives CDR1 SNHLY, CDR2 FYNNEI. V lost 3 bases and J 0 bases, leaving 6 bases between the germline ends.

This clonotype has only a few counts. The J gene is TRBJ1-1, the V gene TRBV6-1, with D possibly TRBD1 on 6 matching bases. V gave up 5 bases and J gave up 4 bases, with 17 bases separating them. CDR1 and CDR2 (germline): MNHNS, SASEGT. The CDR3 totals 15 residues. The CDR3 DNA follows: TGTGCCAGCAGTCCCTTTACAGGGATCATCACTGAAGCTTTCTTT. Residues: CASSPFTGIITEAFF.

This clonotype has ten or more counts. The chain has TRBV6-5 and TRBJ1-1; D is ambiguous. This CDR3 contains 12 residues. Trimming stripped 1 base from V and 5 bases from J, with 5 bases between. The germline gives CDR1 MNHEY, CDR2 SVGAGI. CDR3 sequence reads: CASSYLGTEAFF. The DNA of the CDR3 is TGTGCCAGCAGTTACTTGGGGACTGAAGCTTTCTTT.

The CDR3 reads CASSSPGTRKDEQYF. CDR3 DNA sequence: TGTGCCAGCAGTTCACCCGGGACTAGAAAAGACGAGCAGTACTTC. This rearrangement joins TRBV28 to TRBJ2-7; 8 nucleotides align to TRBD2. Germline V gene lookup returns CDR1 MDHEN and CDR2 SYDVKM. This CDR3 is built from 15 residues. V lost 4 bases to trimming and J lost 5 bases; unmatched junction nucleotides: 10. The entire variable domain, with the rest obtained from reference TRBV28 and TRBJ2-7, is as follows: DVKVTQSSRYLVKRTGEKVFLECVQDMDHENMFWYRQDPGLGLRLIYFSYDVKMKEKGDIPEGYSVSREKKERFSLILESASTNQTSMYLCASSSPGTRKDEQYFGPGTRLTVT.

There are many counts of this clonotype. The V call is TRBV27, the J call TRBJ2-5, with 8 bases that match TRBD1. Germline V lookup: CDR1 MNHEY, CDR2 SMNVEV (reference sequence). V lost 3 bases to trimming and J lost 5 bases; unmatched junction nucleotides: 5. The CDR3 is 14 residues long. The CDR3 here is CASSFAGGLETQYF. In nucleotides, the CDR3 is TGTGCCAGCAGTTTCGCAGGGGGCTTGGAGACCCAGTACTTC.

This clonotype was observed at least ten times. CDR3 nucleotide sequence: TGCAGCGTTTACAGGGCGATGAACACTGAAGCTTTCTTT. It codes for CSVYRAMNTEAFF. The chain couples TRBV29-1 to TRBJ1-1; TRBD1 is a possible D gene (6 bases). The V gene's germline CDR1 is SQVTM and CDR2 ANQGSEA. The CDR3 has 13 residues. Trimming cost V 5 bases and J 0 bases, with 10 bases left between them.

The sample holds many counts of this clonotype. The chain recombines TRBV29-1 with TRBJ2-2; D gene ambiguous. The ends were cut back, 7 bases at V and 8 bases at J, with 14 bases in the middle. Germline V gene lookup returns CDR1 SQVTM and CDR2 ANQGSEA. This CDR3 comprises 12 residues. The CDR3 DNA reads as TGCAGCGGCTCTAGTGAGGTTGGGGAGCTGTTTTTT. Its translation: CSGSSEVGELFF.

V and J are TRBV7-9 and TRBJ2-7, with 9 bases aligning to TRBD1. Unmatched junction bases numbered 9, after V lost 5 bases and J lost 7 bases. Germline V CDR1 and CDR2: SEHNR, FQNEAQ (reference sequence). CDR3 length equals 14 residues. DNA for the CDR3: TGTGCCAGCAGCACCCGGGACAGGGTCTGGGAGCAGTACTTC. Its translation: CASSTRDRVWEQYF.

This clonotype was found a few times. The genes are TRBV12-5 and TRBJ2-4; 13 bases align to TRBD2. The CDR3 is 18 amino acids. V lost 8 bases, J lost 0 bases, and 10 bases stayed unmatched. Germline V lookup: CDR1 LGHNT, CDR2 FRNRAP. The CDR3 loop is CASSLGLAGALAKNIQYF. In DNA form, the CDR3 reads TGTGCTAGTTCGTTAGGACTAGCGGGAGCTCTAGCCAAAAACATTCAGTACTTC.

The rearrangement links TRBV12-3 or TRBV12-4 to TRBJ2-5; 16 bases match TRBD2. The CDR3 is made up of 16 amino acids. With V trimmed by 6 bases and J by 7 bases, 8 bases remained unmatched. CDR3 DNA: TGTGCCAGCAGCAAGGGGACTAGCGGGGGGGCCGGGACCCAGTACTTC. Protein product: CASSKGTSGGAGTQYF.

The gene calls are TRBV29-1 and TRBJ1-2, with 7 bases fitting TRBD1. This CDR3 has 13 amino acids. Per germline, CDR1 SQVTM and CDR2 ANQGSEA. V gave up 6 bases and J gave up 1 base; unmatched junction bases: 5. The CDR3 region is CSVQGVDNYGYTF. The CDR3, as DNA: TGCAGCGTGCAGGGGGTCGATAACTATGGCTACACCTTC.

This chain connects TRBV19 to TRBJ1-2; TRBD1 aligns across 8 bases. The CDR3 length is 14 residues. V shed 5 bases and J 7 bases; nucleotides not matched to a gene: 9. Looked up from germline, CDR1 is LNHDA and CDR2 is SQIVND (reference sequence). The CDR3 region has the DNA TGTGCCAGTAGTTATACAGGGGGATTATCTGGCTACACCTTC. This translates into CASSYTGGLSGYTF.

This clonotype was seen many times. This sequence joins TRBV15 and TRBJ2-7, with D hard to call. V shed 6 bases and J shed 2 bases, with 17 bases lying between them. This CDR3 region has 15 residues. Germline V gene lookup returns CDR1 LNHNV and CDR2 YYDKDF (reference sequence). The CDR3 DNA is TGTGCCACCAGTAAGAGTGCGGACGTTCCCTACGAGCAGTACTTC. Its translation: CATSKSADVPYEQYF.

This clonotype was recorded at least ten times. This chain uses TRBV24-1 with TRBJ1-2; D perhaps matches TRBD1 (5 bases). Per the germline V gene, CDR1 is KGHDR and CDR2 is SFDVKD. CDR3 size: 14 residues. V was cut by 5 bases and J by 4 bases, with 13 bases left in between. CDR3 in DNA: TGTGCCACCAGTGTAGCGGGGCTTAGCTATGGCTACACCTTC. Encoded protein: CATSVAGLSYGYTF.

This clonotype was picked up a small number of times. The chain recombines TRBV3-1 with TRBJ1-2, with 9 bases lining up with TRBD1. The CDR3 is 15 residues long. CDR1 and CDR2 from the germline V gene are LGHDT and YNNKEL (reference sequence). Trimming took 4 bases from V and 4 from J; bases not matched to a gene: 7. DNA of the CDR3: TGTGCCAGCAGCCTACCGGGACAGGGCTTCTATGGCTACACCTTC. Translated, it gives CASSLPGQGFYGYTF.

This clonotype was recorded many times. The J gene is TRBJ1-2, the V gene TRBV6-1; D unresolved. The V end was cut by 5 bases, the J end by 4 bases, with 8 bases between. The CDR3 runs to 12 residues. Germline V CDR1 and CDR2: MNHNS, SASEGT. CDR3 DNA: TGTGCCAGCAGTCCCGGACCCTATGGCTACACCTTC. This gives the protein CASSPGPYGYTF.

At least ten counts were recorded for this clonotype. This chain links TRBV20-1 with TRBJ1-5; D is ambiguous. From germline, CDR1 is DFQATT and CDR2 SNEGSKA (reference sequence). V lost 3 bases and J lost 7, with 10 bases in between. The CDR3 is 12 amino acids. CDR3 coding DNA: TGCAGTGCTAGTAGGGTAGCGCAGCCCCAGCATTTT. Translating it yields CSASRVAQPQHF.

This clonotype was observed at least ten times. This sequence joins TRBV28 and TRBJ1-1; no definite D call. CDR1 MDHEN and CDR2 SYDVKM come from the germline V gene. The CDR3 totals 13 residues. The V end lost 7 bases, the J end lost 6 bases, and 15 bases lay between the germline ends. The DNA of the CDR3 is TGTGCCAGCACTACCTCGAGGGCACCTGAAGCTTTCTTT. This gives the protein CASTTSRAPEAFF.

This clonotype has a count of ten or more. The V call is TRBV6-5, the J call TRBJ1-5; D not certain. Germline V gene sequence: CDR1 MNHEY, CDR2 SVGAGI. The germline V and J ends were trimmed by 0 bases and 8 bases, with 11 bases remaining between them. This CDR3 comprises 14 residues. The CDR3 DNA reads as TGTGCCAGCAGTTACTCACCTTCATGGGAGCCCCAGCATTTT. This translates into CASSYSPSWEPQHF.

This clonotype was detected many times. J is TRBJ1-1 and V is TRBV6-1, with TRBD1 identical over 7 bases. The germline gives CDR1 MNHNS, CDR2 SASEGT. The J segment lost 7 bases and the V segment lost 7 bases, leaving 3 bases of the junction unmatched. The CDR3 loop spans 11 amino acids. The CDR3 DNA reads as TGTGCCAGCATCAGGGGGGTTGAAGCTTTCTTT. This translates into CASIRGVEAFF.

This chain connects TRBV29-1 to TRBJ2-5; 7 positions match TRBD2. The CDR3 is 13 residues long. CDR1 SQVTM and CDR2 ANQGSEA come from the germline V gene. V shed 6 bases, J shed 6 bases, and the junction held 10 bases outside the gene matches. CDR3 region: CSVPRGNAKTQYF. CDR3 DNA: TGCAGCGTGCCGCGGGGGAACGCTAAGACCCAGTACTTC.

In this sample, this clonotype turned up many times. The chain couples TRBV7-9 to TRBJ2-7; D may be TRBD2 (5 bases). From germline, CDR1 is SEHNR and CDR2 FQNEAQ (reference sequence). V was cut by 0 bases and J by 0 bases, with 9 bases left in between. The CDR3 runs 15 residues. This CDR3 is CASSLAGAISYEQYF. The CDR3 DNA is TGTGCCAGCAGCTTAGCGGGAGCCATCTCCTACGAGCAGTACTTC.

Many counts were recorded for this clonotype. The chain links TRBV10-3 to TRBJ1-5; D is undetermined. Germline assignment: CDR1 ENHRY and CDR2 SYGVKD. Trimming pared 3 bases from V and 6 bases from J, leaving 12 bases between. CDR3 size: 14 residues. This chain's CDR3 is CAISDGQGFQPQHF. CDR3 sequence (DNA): TGTGCCATCAGTGATGGCCAAGGTTTTCAGCCCCAGCATTTT.